This entry features one TCR beta chain sequence. These data belong to a study of shared clonotypes between healthy human individuals. Sequencing was performed with immunoSEQ multiplex PCR; in TCRdb, only in-frame clones are kept and a portion is missing. This table has about 600,000 clones, more than 95% appearing once. This receptor was taken from a young woman in good health. Sequencing was performed on naive CD4+ T cells sorted from blood. The subset: CD45RA+ positively selected.

In DNA, the CDR3 is TGTGCCAGCAGTGAGAGAGCGGTGGGCACAGATACGCAGTATTTT. This codes for CASSERAVGTDTQYF. The chain uses TRBV6-4 and TRBJ2-3, with a tentative D call TRBD2 (5 bases). Germline CDR1 is MRHNA and CDR2 is SNTAGT. CDR3 length equals 15 residues. The germline V and J ends were trimmed by 3 bases and 1 base, with 11 bases remaining between them.